The present entry profiles one T cell receptor (beta chain) with its context. The antigen is not known. The data stem from a study of cytomegalovirus exposure and HLA in healthy donors. Germline CDR1 reads GTSNPN; CDR2 reads SVGIG (reference sequence). The length of the CDR3 is 14 residues. V lost 5 bases and J lost 5; bases outside the gene matches: 8. Findings and caveats of the study: Highest at DRB1 and lowest at HLA-C, TCR association rates differed among HLA loci in a later analysis. The authors judged a highly shared variant cluster likely a sequencing artifact. It was shown in a later analysis that HLA-associated TCR beta chains were more clonally expanded than other, equally common chains. In a later analysis, donors in an Asian-associated ancestry cluster reportedly had fewer N-insertions in productive TCRs than the cohort mean.

13 Jbeta primers and 60 Vbeta primers were used for the PCR. The data were produced by immunoSEQ multiplex PCR, yet TCRdb's version contains in-frame clones alone and is incomplete. The table includes about 110,000 clones, 76% detected once. Sequencing was carried out using PBMCs. V is TRBV30 and J is TRBJ2-1, with 8 nucleotides matching TRBD2. The TCR was taken from a man aged 30 to 39 in good health and CMV-seropositive. DNA for the CDR3: TGTGCCTGGGAATTACCGGGGGGGCACAATGAGCAGTTCTTC. This encodes CAWELPGGHNEQFF.